This T cell receptor beta chain was documented in a study of graft-versus-host responses after intestinal transplantation. Across the study: Transplant recipients had multivisceral, liver-intestinal, or isolated intestinal grafts.

Findings of the study overall: GvH clonotypes were identified within recipient marrow, with a subset emerging first in ileum or blood.

The table came from immunoSEQ multiplex PCR; TCRdb's copy has only in-frame clones and leaves some out. The data contain roughly 5,100 clones, 27% of them singletons. The germline V and J ends were trimmed by 2 bases and 2 bases, with 10 bases remaining between them. The CDR3 covers 15 residues. Looked up from germline, CDR1 is MNHNS and CDR2 is SASEGT. This clone is medium-sized within its sample. Stimulators, around 200,000 irradiated and violet-dye-labeled cells, were plated with around 200,000 CFSE-labeled responder cells. Sorting of proliferating CFSE-low CD3+CD4+ and CD3+CD8+ responders took place after the reaction.

This specimen was alloreactive CD8+ T cells from a mixed lymphocyte reaction culture, taken before intestinal transplant. As for subset: CFSE-low proliferating T cells sorted from roughly 6-day pre-transplant mixed lymphocyte reaction (GvH or HvG direction). The clonotype was recovered from a human patient who received an intestinal transplant. The chain links TRBV6-1 to TRBJ1-5, with D possibly matching TRBD1 (6 bases). CDR3 protein: CASSEYRAGNQPQHF. Here the CDR3 DNA reads TGTGCCAGCAGTGAATACAGGGCAGGCAATCAGCCCCAGCATTTT.